Below, 9 T cell receptor beta chains from the same sample are listed, as sequenced in a study of blood T cell repertoires in COVID-19. Clones were read by immunoSEQ multiplex PCR, and TCRdb kept only the in-frame ones, dropping some. Of roughly 280,000 clones in the sample, approximately 90% were seen once. Sequences were obtained from PBMCs or T cells enriched from blood (not recorded which). The receptors were gathered from a man in his forties or fifties who had been exposed to COVID-19.

The V and J genes are TRBV20-1 and TRBJ1-2; D is possibly TRBD1 (5 bases). This CDR3 contains 15 residues. The germline V gene has CDR1 DFQATT and CDR2 SNEGSKA (reference sequence). Trimming stripped 3 bases from V and 1 base from J, with 15 bases between. CDR3 coding DNA: TGCAGTGCTAGTGGGCAGGGCGAAATTAACTATGGCTACACCTTC. It translates to CSASGQGEINYGYTF.

V and J are TRBV4-3 and TRBJ2-2; 16 bases align to TRBD2. The CDR3 runs to 21 residues. V was pared by 3 bases and J by 7 bases, with 17 bases of the junction left unmatched. In germline, CDR1 is LGHNA, CDR2 YSLEER. DNA of the CDR3: TGCGCCAGCAGCCACACCTGGCCAGCAGGGACTAGCGGGAGGGGAGGCGGGGAGCTGTTTTTT. Translated, it gives CASSHTWPAGTSGRGGGELFF.

V and J are TRBV30 and TRBJ1-4, with TRBD1 identical over 9 bases. This CDR3 region has 15 residues. The germline CDR1 and CDR2 sequences are GTSNPN and SVGIG (reference sequence). V lost 0 bases to trimming and J lost 5 bases; unmatched junction nucleotides: 4. CDR3 amino acids: CAWSVPGTGNEKLFF. CDR3 nucleotide sequence: TGTGCCTGGAGTGTACCAGGGACAGGGAATGAAAAACTGTTTTTT.

The chain couples TRBV10-3 to TRBJ1-4, with 7 positions matching TRBD1. Germline V gene sequence: CDR1 ENHRY, CDR2 SYGVKD. The CDR3 loop spans 17 amino acids. The V segment lost 10 bases and the J segment 0 bases; nucleotides outside the gene matches: 14. As DNA, the CDR3 is TGTGCCACCGGGAGGGGGACAGTGGGAACAACTAATGAAAAACTGTTTTTT. This translates into CATGRGTVGTTNEKLFF.

This clone came up once. The CDR3 protein is CASSLSDTQYF. Written as DNA, the CDR3 is TGTGCCAGCAGCTTGTCGGATACGCAGTATTTT. This chain uses TRBV5-4 with TRBJ2-3; D gene uncertain. This CDR3 contains 11 residues. The germline V gene has CDR1 SGHNT and CDR2 YYREEE (reference sequence). V shed 1 base and J shed 6 bases, with 3 bases lying between them.

J is TRBJ2-7 and V is TRBV7-3, with 11 bases aligning to TRBD2. V lost 5 bases and J lost 2; bases outside the gene matches: 11. CDR1 and CDR2 (germline): SGHTA, FQGTGA. The CDR3 has 17 residues. The CDR3 here is CASSLSGGADPTYEQYF. The CDR3, as DNA: TGTGCCAGCAGCCTTAGCGGGGGGGCCGATCCTACCTACGAGCAGTACTTC. Full variable domain (remainder filled in from reference TRBV7-3 and TRBJ2-7): GAGVSQTPSNKVTEKGKYVELRCDPISGHTALYWYRQSLGQGPEFLIYFQGTGAADDSGLPNDRFFAVRPEGSVSTLKIQRTERGDSAVYLCASSLSGGADPTYEQYFGPGTRLTVT.

This chain links TRBV5-4 with TRBJ1-1; D may be TRBD1 (5 bases). Per germline, CDR1 SGHNT and CDR2 YYREEE (reference sequence). Trimming stripped 3 bases from V and 5 bases from J, with 23 bases between. This CDR3 has 17 residues. The CDR3 sequence: CASSSGTTGPTETEAFF. The CDR3 region has the DNA TGTGCCAGCAGCTCCGGGACTACGGGCCCGACGGAGACTGAAGCTTTCTTT.

A remark on this clone: Different DNA sequences within this sample yield the same CDR3. J is TRBJ1-1 and V is TRBV29-1; maybe TRBD1 (5 bases). This CDR3 comprises 12 residues. Germline V gene sequence: CDR1 SQVTM, CDR2 ANQGSEA. V was cut by 5 bases and J by 1 base, with 8 bases left in between. The CDR3 loop is CSVQTGNTEAFF. In DNA form, the CDR3 reads TGCAGCGTTCAAACAGGGAACACTGAAGCTTTCTTT.

This clone appeared once. This chain joins TRBV19 and TRBJ2-2; D not certain. Trimming removed 5 bases from V and 3 bases from J, with 7 bases in between. The CDR3 is made up of 13 amino acids. Germline V gene data show CDR1 as LNHDA and CDR2 as SQIVND (reference sequence). CDR3 residues: CASSLTDTGELFF. CDR3 DNA: TGTGCCAGTAGTCTCACAGACACCGGGGAGCTGTTTTTT.